This TCR beta chain appears in the sequencing data of a study of CD8 T cells in Susac syndrome. The CDR3 runs to 13 residues. Trimming took off 1 base at V and 4 bases at J, with 8 bases between the two ends. Looked up from germline, CDR1 is DFQATT and CDR2 is SNEGSKA (reference sequence). Reverse transcription used about 0.45 to 1 ug RNA and random hexamers. TCRdb used MiXCR to reprocess the immunoSEQ multiplex PCR reads, holding one entry per CDR3 protein. The table has roughly 100,000 distinct CDR3 sequences, less than 95% seen once. Patients with Susac syndrome met diagnostic criteria that were recently defined for definite or probable disease.

The sequence was collected from a human donor with Susac syndrome. The sequenced sample was CD8+ T cells from PBMCs. The chain links TRBV20-1 to TRBJ1-3; D not certain. For the CDR3, the DNA is TGCAGTGCTAGAGCCCTTGGAGGAAACACCATATATTTT. It specifies CSARALGGNTIYF.